This TCR beta chain was observed in a study of T cell changes during pregnancy in multiple sclerosis. Generated by immunoSEQ multiplex PCR, the TCRdb table keeps only in-frame clones and is missing some. The sample has about 48,000 clones, about nine tenths seen once; the top ten hold 1% to 1.5%. The germline gives CDR1 LNHDA, CDR2 SQIVND (reference sequence). This CDR3 is 20 amino acids long. Germline trimming cut 4 bases from V and 2 bases from J; bases unmatched to any gene: 17. Here the sequenced sample was CD4+ T cells from peripheral blood mononuclear cells, taken in the second trimester of pregnancy. This receptor was taken from a female donor with multiple sclerosis, enrolled in a pregnancy study. The chain links TRBV19 to TRBJ1-5; 10 bases are a match to TRBD1. The chain's CDR3 is CASSTLELDRGRVGNQPQHF. The CDR3 DNA follows: TGTGCCAGTAGTACCCTCGAGCTAGACAGGGGGCGTGTTGGCAATCAGCCCCAGCATTTT.